This T cell receptor (beta chain) is drawn from a study of blood T cell repertoires in COVID-19. Study at large: Material from acute and convalescent COVID-19 was sourced from the United States, Italy and Spain. Sample material is recorded as cDNA or gDNA derived from T cells, B-cell-depleted T cells, or PBMCs.

This CDR3 comprises 16 residues. The junction had 7 bases not matched to a gene; V was cut back by 3 bases and J by 1 base. Germline CDR1 reads SGHRS; CDR2 reads YFSETQ. Authors' processing steps: For nucleated cells, counts were estimated from reference gene primer amplification. Sequencing was performed with immunoSEQ multiplex PCR; in TCRdb, only in-frame clones are kept and a portion is missing. V, J and clone size are those of that table, while D and trimming were read from the DNA. The sample lists more than 150,000 clones, 70% to 85% occurring once. The V and J genes are TRBV5-1 and TRBJ1-1; TRBD1 matches 9 bases. The receptor comes from a woman of 80 years or more with acute or convalescent COVID-19. The sequencing sample was made of peripheral blood. CDR3 sequence: CASSSGQGLTNTEAFF. CDR3 nucleotides: TGCGCCAGCAGCTCCGGACAGGGGCTGACGAACACTGAAGCTTTCTTT.